This TCR beta chain was recovered during a study of T cell repertoires in cytomegalovirus infection (dated by TCRdb to the late 2010s). For the study in its entirety: The HLA type of each donor mattered for the analysis, because public TCR beta signatures pointed to carriage of CMV infection along with the matching HLA type. Here is what the overall study found, with its caveats: The ex vivo response was dominated by HLA-C-restricted CMV-specific TCR beta clonotypes, and the single most frequent clonotype in two of eight donors was supplied by these HLA-C-restricted clonotypes. In both this cohort and an independent roughly 360-donor cohort, the cumulative frequency of public TCR beta family members distinguished carriers of CMV infection plus the relevant HLA type.

V lost 0 bases and J lost 4 bases; the stretch between them is 13 bases long. As encoded in the germline V gene, CDR1 is SGHRS while CDR2 is YFSETQ. Its CDR3 holds 15 amino acids, cysteine through phenylalanine. Of the read, only the CDR3 DNA is kept; its 45 bases are in frame from base 1. This clonotype occurred a few times. Its antigen specificity is not known. Base qualities were left out, and no much larger clone turns up one base away. The sequencer listed for this sample is Illumina HiSeq 1500. Using fastp at Q25 and MiXCR, TCRdb reprocessed the public reads and kept productive beta chains. Identical CDR3 proteins give one entry, which carries the most common genes and DNA. Recorded for this sample are 400,000 or so distinct CDR3 sequences; approximately 33% of them occurred a single time. The ten largest clones take up approximately 14% of the sample.

The clonotype comes from a human donor in good health (CMV status not recorded). Some clones in this sample may be carry-over from other donors' samples. Sequences were obtained from PBMCs. This sequence uses TRBV5-1 and TRBJ1-1; the D gene assignment is ambiguous. The nucleotide sequence is TGCGCCAGCAGCTTGGTAACAGATGACCCCACTGAAGCTTTCTTT. This encodes CASSLVTDDPTEAFF.